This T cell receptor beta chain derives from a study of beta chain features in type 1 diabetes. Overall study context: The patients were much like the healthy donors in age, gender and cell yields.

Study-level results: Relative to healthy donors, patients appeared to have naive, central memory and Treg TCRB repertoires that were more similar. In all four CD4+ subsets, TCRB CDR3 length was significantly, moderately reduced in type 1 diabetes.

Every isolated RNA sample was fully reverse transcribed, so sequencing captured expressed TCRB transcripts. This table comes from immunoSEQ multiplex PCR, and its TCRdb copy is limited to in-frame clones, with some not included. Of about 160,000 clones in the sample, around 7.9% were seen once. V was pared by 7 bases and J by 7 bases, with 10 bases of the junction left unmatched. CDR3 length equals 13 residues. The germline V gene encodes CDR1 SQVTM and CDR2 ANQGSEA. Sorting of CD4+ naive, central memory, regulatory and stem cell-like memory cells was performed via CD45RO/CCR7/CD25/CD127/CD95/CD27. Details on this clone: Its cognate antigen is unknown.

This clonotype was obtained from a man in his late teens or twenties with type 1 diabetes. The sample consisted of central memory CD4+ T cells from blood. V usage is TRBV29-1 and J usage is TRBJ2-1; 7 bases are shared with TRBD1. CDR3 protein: CSGKRGLKNEQFF. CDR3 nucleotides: TGCAGCGGGAAGAGGGGGCTAAAGAATGAGCAGTTCTTC.